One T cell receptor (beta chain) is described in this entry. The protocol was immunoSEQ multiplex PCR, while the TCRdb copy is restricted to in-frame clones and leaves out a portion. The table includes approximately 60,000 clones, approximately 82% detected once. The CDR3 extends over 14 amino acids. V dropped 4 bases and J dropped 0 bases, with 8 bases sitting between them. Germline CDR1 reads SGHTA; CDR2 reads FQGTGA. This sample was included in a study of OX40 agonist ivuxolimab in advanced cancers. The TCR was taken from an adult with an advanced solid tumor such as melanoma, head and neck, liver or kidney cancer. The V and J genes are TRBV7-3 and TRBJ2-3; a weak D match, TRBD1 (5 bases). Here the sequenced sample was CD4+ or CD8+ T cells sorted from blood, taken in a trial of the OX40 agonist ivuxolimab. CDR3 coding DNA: TGTGCCAGCAGCTCTCGACAGAGCACAGATACGCAGTATTTT. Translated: CASSSRQSTDTQYF.